This T cell receptor beta chain was captured in a study of breast tumors, draining lymph nodes, adjacent tissues. Broader study findings: Luminal-like breast cancer showed significantly greater tumor-nontumor repertoire similarity than basal-like breast cancer did. Compared with lymph nodes, tumors were less diverse; compared with nontumor tissue, more. Findings are consistent with lymph node origin and intratumoral expansion of most tumor T cells.

Samples came from axillary lymph nodes draining the breast cancer. This clonotype was detected ten times or more. What it recognizes is unknown. The germline V gene has CDR1 SGHRS and CDR2 YFSETQ. The V gene lost 1 base and the J gene lost 3 bases, with 12 bases spanning the gap. The CDR3 totals 15 residues. TCRdb called the multiplex PCR reads again in MiXCR, with one record for every CDR3 protein. This sample yields some 100,000 distinct CDR3 sequences, of which around 20% are seen a single time; over 1% belongs to the top ten. The sequenced material came from axillary lymph node tissue. The TCR originated in a female donor with breast cancer. Some clones in this sample may be carry-over from other donors' samples. The chain combines TRBV5-1 with TRBJ2-3, with D possibly TRBD2 on 5 matching bases. The CDR3 spells CASSLTGSGTDTQYF. CDR3 bases: TGCGCCAGCAGCTTGACGGGATCGGGAACAGATACGCAGTATTTT.